What follows are 8 T cell receptor beta chains derived from one specimen sequenced in a study of T-cell memory formation after mild COVID-19. One entry per CDR3 protein results from TCRdb running MiXCR on the 5' RACE reads. There are approximately 240,000 distinct CDR3 sequences in the sample; about a sixth occur only once, and about 4% lies in the top ten. Sample: PBMCs or a T cell subset sorted from them (not recorded which). Receptor source: a young man who had mild COVID-19 (a few samples of this study predate the infection). Cell type and time point are not known.

V and J are TRBV5-1 and TRBJ2-7; 7 positions match TRBD1. V lost 0 bases, J lost 3 bases, and 6 bases stayed unmatched. Germline CDR1 is SGHRS and CDR2 is YFSETQ. The CDR3 has 15 amino acids. As DNA, the CDR3 is TGCGCCAGCAGCTTGGGGGACAGCCGAGGCTACGAGCAGTACGTC. This gives the protein CASSLGDSRGYEQYV.

The CDR3 spells CASSFGAGYTDTQYF. Written as DNA, the CDR3 is TGCGCCAGCAGCTTCGGGGCAGGTTACACAGATACGCAGTATTTT. The V call is TRBV5-1, the J call TRBJ2-3; the D call may be TRBD1 or TRBD2 (5 bases each). This CDR3 spans 15 amino acids. V was trimmed by 2 bases and J by 2 bases, leaving 12 bases between them. The germline V gene encodes CDR1 SGHRS and CDR2 YFSETQ. The whole variable domain, filled in from reference TRBV5-1 and TRBJ2-3, reads KAGVTQTPRYLIKTRGQQVTLSCSPISGHRSVSWYQQTPGQGLQFLFEYFSETQRNKGNFPGRFSGRQFSNSRSEMNVSTLELGDSALYLCASSFGAGYTDTQYFGPGTRLTVL.

This chain links TRBV10-3 with TRBJ2-1, with D uncertain. Germline values: CDR1 ENHRY, CDR2 SYGVKD. This CDR3 comprises 15 residues. Trimming took off 6 bases at V and 3 bases at J, with 15 bases between the two ends. The CDR3 bases are TGTGCCATCAGCGGAGCCGGTGGCCTCTACAATGAGCAGTTCTTC. Protein sequence: CAISGAGGLYNEQFF.

The V gene is TRBV7-8, the J gene TRBJ2-2, with TRBD1 identical over 9 bases. Germline CDR1 reads SGHVS; CDR2 reads FQNEAQ. The CDR3 has 15 residues. The J segment lost 4 bases and the V segment lost 7 bases, leaving 7 bases of the junction unmatched. This CDR3 is CASIEQGASTGELFF. As DNA, the CDR3 is TGTGCCAGCATTGAACAGGGGGCAAGCACCGGGGAGCTGTTTTTT.

A few counts support this clonotype. The chain uses TRBV5-1 and TRBJ1-5; unclear D gene. V lost 1 base and J 0 bases, leaving 8 bases between the germline ends. The CDR3 covers 15 residues. CDR1 is SGHRS, CDR2 YFSETQ, per germline. CDR3 residues: CASSLSPSSNQPQHF. CDR3 coding DNA: TGCGCCAGCAGCTTGAGTCCCTCTAGCAATCAGCCCCAGCATTTT.

This clonotype came up a few times. The chain couples TRBV3-1 to TRBJ2-1; 7 positions agree with TRBD1. The germline V gene encodes CDR1 LGHDT and CDR2 YNNKEL (reference sequence). The CDR3 length is 13 residues. With 1 base clipped from V and 13 bases from J, the junction kept 7 bases outside the gene matches. The CDR3 DNA reads TGTGCCAGCAGCCAAGTTACAGGGGAAGGCCAGTTCTTC. As protein: CASSQVTGEGQFF.

In its sample, this clonotype was seen a few times. The genes are TRBV2 and TRBJ1-5; D gene uncertain. The germline gives CDR1 SNHLY, CDR2 FYNNEI. There are 13 residues in the CDR3. V was trimmed by 4 bases and J by 0 bases, leaving 4 bases between them. CDR3 sequence: CASSGDSNQPQHF. For the CDR3, the DNA is TGTGCCAGCAGTGGGGATAGCAATCAGCCCCAGCATTTT.

The V and J genes are TRBV7-6 and TRBJ2-2; D is unresolved. Germline V gene lookup returns CDR1 SGHVS and CDR2 FNYEAQ. The CDR3 sequence is 15 residues long. V dropped 6 bases and J dropped 0 bases, with 11 bases sitting between them. The CDR3 loop reads CASSHPYSNTGELFF. Here the CDR3 DNA reads TGTGCCAGCAGTCACCCGTATTCGAACACCGGGGAGCTGTTTTTT.